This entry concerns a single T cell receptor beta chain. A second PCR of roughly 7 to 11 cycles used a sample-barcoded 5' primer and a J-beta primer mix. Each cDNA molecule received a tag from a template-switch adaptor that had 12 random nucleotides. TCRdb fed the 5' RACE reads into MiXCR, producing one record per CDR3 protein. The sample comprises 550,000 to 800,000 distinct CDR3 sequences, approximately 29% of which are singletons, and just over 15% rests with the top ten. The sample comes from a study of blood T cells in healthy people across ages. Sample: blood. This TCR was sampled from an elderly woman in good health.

This CDR3 reads CASSMTRFTGHGYTF. For the CDR3, the DNA is TGTGCCAGCAGTATGACGCGATTCACGGGGCATGGCTACACCTTC. The gene calls are TRBV6-6 and TRBJ1-2; D is perhaps TRBD1 (5 bases). The germline V and J ends were trimmed by 5 bases and 6 bases, with 19 bases remaining between them. The CDR3 length is 15 residues. Germline CDR1 and CDR2: MNHNY and SVGAGI (reference sequence).